Listed below are T cell receptor delta chains from one sample, sequenced in a study of gamma delta lymphoproliferative disorders and STAT genes. TCRdb made new clone calls on the multiplex PCR reads using CATT. This table has fewer than 2,000 delta-chain clones, 1% to 1.5% appearing once. The sample consisted of blood. All receptors come from a human donor in good health. CDR3s include the opening cysteine and the closing phenylalanine or tryptophan. The D gene is left open where the match is weak. A row's size may be missing; if present it is once, few, many or a size class.

j_gene: TRDJ1
v_gene: TRDV3
abundance: hyperexpanded
d_gene: NA
CDR3nt: TGTGCCTCTAGCTACTTCGCTCTACTCGGGGGGTCGTACACCGATAAACTCATCTTT
CDR3aa: CASSYFALLGGSYTDKLIF

j_gene: TRDJ1
v_gene: TRDV1
abundance: hyperexpanded
d_gene: TRDD3
CDR3nt: TGTGCTCTTGGGGAAGGGGGATATGACCCTGGGGGATACGAAGAGAACACCGATAAACTCATCTTT
CDR3aa: CALGEGGYDPGGYEENTDKLIF

j_gene: TRDJ1
v_gene: TRDV1
abundance: large
d_gene: TRDD3
CDR3nt: TGTGCTCTTGGGGGGACAACGATCCCTTACCTCTTACTGGGGGACCACACCGATAAACTCATCTTT
CDR3aa: CALGGTTIPYLLLGDHTDKLIF

j_gene: TRDJ1
v_gene: TRDV2
abundance: NA
d_gene: TRDD3
CDR3nt: TGTGCCTGTGACACCGTACTGGGGGTCCACACCGATAAACTCATCTTT
CDR3aa: CACDTVLGVHTDKLIF

j_gene: TRDJ3
v_gene: TRDV2
abundance: NA
d_gene: TRDD3
CDR3nt: TGTGCCTGTGACACCGTACTGGGGGTCCCCTCCTGGGACACCCGACAGATGTTTTTC
CDR3aa: CACDTVLGVPSWDTRQMFF

j_gene: TRDJ1
v_gene: TRDV2
abundance: NA
d_gene: TRDD3
CDR3nt: TGTGCCTGTGACACCGGCTGGGGGCTCAAGTACACCGATAAACTCATCTTT
CDR3aa: CACDTGWGLKYTDKLIF

j_gene: TRDJ1
v_gene: TRDV2
abundance: large
d_gene: TRDD3
CDR3nt: TGTGCCTGTGACACTCTCTCTACTGGGGGGGGCCGCACCGATAAACTCATCTTT
CDR3aa: CACDTLSTGGGRTDKLIF

j_gene: TRDJ1
v_gene: TRDV1
abundance: large
d_gene: TRDD3
CDR3nt: TGTGCTCTTGGGGAAAGGGTCGCTCCTACCTATTGGGGGATAGGTTCCGATAAACTCATCTTT
CDR3aa: CALGERVAPTYWGIGSDKLIF

j_gene: TRDJ1
v_gene: TRDV1
abundance: NA
d_gene: TRDD3
CDR3nt: TGTGCTCTTGGGGAACTGCGTTGGGGCCTTCCACTACTGGGGGATAATCCCGATAAACTCATCTTT
CDR3aa: CALGELRWGLPLLGDNPDKLIF

j_gene: TRDJ1
v_gene: TRDV2
abundance: large
d_gene: TRDD3
CDR3nt: TGTGCCTGTGACACCCTTGGGGATAAGTACACCGATAAACTCATCTTT
CDR3aa: CACDTLGDKYTDKLIF

j_gene: TRDJ1
v_gene: TRDV2
abundance: NA
d_gene: NA
CDR3nt: TGTGCCTGTGACACCTGGGGAAACACCGATAAACTCATCTTT
CDR3aa: CACDTWGNTDKLIF

j_gene: TRDJ1
v_gene: TRDV1
abundance: large
d_gene: TRDD3
CDR3nt: TGTGCTCTTGGGGAACCGTGGCCTTCCCCTTGGGGGATGTACACCGATAAACTCATCTTT
CDR3aa: CALGEPWPSPWGMYTDKLIF

j_gene: TRDJ1
v_gene: TRDV2
abundance: few
d_gene: TRDD3
CDR3nt: TGTGCCTGTGACACAATGCTGGGGGGCTACACCGATAAACTCATCTTT
CDR3aa: CACDTMLGGYTDKLIF

j_gene: TRDJ1
v_gene: TRDV2
abundance: large
d_gene: TRDD3
CDR3nt: TGTGCCTGTGACCCCCTCCTAGGTGGGGGATACTCCCCCGATAAACTCATCTTT
CDR3aa: CACDPLLGGGYSPDKLIF

j_gene: TRDJ1
v_gene: TRDV1
abundance: large
d_gene: TRDD3
CDR3nt: TGTGCTCTTGGGGCCAGACTGGGGGATAATCCCGATAAACTCATCTTT
CDR3aa: CALGARLGDNPDKLIF

j_gene: TRDJ1
v_gene: TRDV2
abundance: large
d_gene: NA
CDR3nt: TGTGCCTGTGAACACGTCCGAAATTTCTGGTACACCGATAAACTCATCTTT
CDR3aa: CACEHVRNFWYTDKLIF

j_gene: TRDJ1
v_gene: TRDV1
abundance: few
d_gene: TRDD3
CDR3nt: TGTGCTCTTGGGGAAGGGGGATATGACCCTGGGGGATCTCGGTACACCGATAAACTCATCTTT
CDR3aa: CALGEGGYDPGGSRYTDKLIF

j_gene: TRDJ1
v_gene: TRDV2
abundance: few
d_gene: NA
CDR3nt: TGTGCCTGTGACACCCTCACCGGGACCGATAAACTCATCTTT
CDR3aa: CACDTLTGTDKLIF

j_gene: TRDJ1
v_gene: TRDV1
abundance: large
d_gene: TRDD3
CDR3nt: TGTGCTCTTGGATTCATCACGGGCTACTGGGGGATACGGTACAACACCCTCCTATACACCGATAAACTCATCTTT
CDR3aa: CALGFITGYWGIRYNTLLYTDKLIF

j_gene: TRDJ1
v_gene: TRDV1
abundance: hyperexpanded
d_gene: TRDD3
CDR3nt: TGTGCTCTTGGGGAACTGCGTTGGGGCCTTCCACTACTGGGGGTCGTGAGCACCGATAAACTCATCTTT
CDR3aa: CALGELRWGLPLLGVVSTDKLIF

j_gene: TRDJ1
v_gene: TRDV1
abundance: medium-sized
d_gene: NA
CDR3nt: TGTGCTCTTGGGGAACTAGTTACCGGGCCGTGGTCCTTCCTAACCTTTCTGGGGATAAGTAGTGAGACCGATAAACTCATCTTT
CDR3aa: CALGELVTGPWSFLTFLGISSETDKLIF

j_gene: TRDJ1
v_gene: TRDV1
abundance: few
d_gene: TRDD2
CDR3nt: TGTGCTCTTGGGAACCCGCCTTCCTACCGGTGGGGGAGCGATAAACTCATCTTT
CDR3aa: CALGNPPSYRWGSDKLIF

j_gene: TRDJ1
v_gene: TRDV2
abundance: NA
d_gene: TRDD3
CDR3nt: TGTGCCTGTGACCAACTGGGGGTCGTGAGCACCGATAAACTCATCTTT
CDR3aa: CACDQLGVVSTDKLIF

j_gene: TRDJ1
v_gene: TRDV2
abundance: NA
d_gene: TRDD3
CDR3nt: TGTGCCTGTGACACCCTGGGGGACCACACCGATAAACTCATCTTT
CDR3aa: CACDTLGDHTDKLIF

j_gene: TRDJ1
v_gene: TRDV1
abundance: few
d_gene: TRDD3
CDR3nt: TGTGCTCTTGGGGAATATTCCGGGTCCTACCCGTACTGGGGGATTTACACCGATAAACTCATCTTT
CDR3aa: CALGEYSGSYPYWGIYTDKLIF

j_gene: TRDJ1
v_gene: TRDV1
abundance: few
d_gene: TRDD3
CDR3nt: TGTGCTCTTGGGGCCAGACTGGGGGACGTTAACCCATGGGATACCGATAAACTCATCTTT
CDR3aa: CALGARLGDVNPWDTDKLIF

j_gene: TRDJ1
v_gene: TRDV2
abundance: large
d_gene: TRDD3
CDR3nt: TGTGCCTGTGAAGGTCTTGCGGTGGGGGATAAGTACACCGATAAACTCATCTTT
CDR3aa: CACEGLAVGDKYTDKLIF

j_gene: TRDJ1
v_gene: TRDV2
abundance: hyperexpanded
d_gene: TRDD3
CDR3nt: TGTGCCTGTGACCTCATGGGGGATTCCGATAAACTCATCTTT
CDR3aa: CACDLMGDSDKLIF

j_gene: TRDJ1
v_gene: TRDV1
abundance: few
d_gene: NA
CDR3nt: TGTGCTCTTGGGGAACCCGCCTTCCTACTTCACTGGGGGCTCAAGTACACCGATAAACTCATCTTT
CDR3aa: CALGEPAFLLHWGLKYTDKLIF

j_gene: TRDJ1
v_gene: TRDV2
abundance: few
d_gene: TRDD3
CDR3nt: TGTGCCTGTGACACGATACTGGGGGATACGTTAGGAGGGACCGATAAACTCATCTTT
CDR3aa: CACDTILGDTLGGTDKLIF